The entry that follows covers one TCR beta chain sequence. This sample was taken from a study of technical replicates of blood from a handful of donors. Sequenced by immunoSEQ multiplex PCR; TCRdb stores in-frame clones only, minus some. Of 72,000 or so clones listed, around 92% are singletons. This CDR3 is 14 amino acids long. From germline, CDR1 is SGHNT and CDR2 YENEEA. With 4 bases clipped from V and 12 bases from J, the junction kept 9 bases outside the gene matches. Sequencing was carried out using T cells isolated from PBMCs. The chain uses TRBV11-3 and TRBJ2-1; 10 bases line up with TRBD2. The sequence derives from a human donor in good health. As DNA, the CDR3 is TGTGCCAGCAGCTACTCGAGCGGGAGGGCCAGGCAGTTCTTC. It yields the protein CASSYSSGRARQFF.